Presented here are 5 T cell receptor beta chains from one specimen sequenced in a study of T cell repertoires in cytomegalovirus infection. A single record per CDR3 protein comes from TCRdb applying MiXCR to the reads. Here the sample spans 150,000 or so distinct CDR3 sequences, about 20% being singletons. Sequenced material: PBMCs. These receptor sequences come from a human donor in good health (CMV status not recorded). Some clones in this sample may be carry-over from other donors' samples.

As to this clonotype: Possible read error: a much larger clone is one base away. The V call is TRBV7-8, the J call TRBJ2-5; unclear D gene. The ends were cut back, 1 base at V and 4 bases at J, with 10 bases in the middle. The CDR3 runs 14 residues. Germline CDR1 SGHVS, CDR2 FQNEAQ. The CDR3 loop is CASSLGFGLETQYF. The CDR3, as DNA: TGTGCCAGCAGCTTAGGGTTCGGCCTAGAGACCCAGTACTTC.

This clonotype was observed a handful of times. The CDR3 region has the DNA TGTGCCAGCAGTGCCAGAGAGACCCAGTACTTC. Translated: CASSARETQYF. The rearrangement joins TRBV12-3 or TRBV12-4 to TRBJ2-5; D remains ambiguous. V was pared by 5 bases and J by 4 bases, with 5 bases between. The CDR3 extends over 11 amino acids.

J is TRBJ2-7 and V is TRBV6-2 or TRBV6-3; maybe TRBD2 (5 bases). The V end lost 8 bases, the J end lost 2 bases, and 13 bases lay between the germline ends. Germline V lookup: CDR1 MNHEY, CDR2 SVGEGT. The CDR3 length is 13 residues. In DNA, the CDR3 is TGTGCCAGCTGTTCCAGCGGTCCCTACGAGCAGTACTTC. Its protein is CASCSSGPYEQYF.

This clonotype appeared a few times. The CDR3 nucleotides read TGTGCCACCAGTGATTTCGGGACAGACACCACAGATACGCAGTATTTT. Its translation is CATSDFGTDTTDTQYF. The chain carries TRBV24-1 and TRBJ2-3, with TRBD1 matching 7 bases. This CDR3 is 16 amino acids long. Unmatched junction bases numbered 5, after V lost 1 base and J lost 2 bases. The germline gives CDR1 KGHDR, CDR2 SFDVKD.

This chain links TRBV29-1 with TRBJ2-2; a possible D gene is TRBD2 (6 bases). Trimming left V 0 bases short and J 4 bases short, with 15 bases between. There are 16 residues in the CDR3. Germline CDR1 and CDR2: SQVTM and ANQGSEA. CDR3 sequence (DNA): TGCAGCGTTGAAGACCGGGGGTCAAGGACCACCGGGGAGCTGTTTTTT. Translated, it gives CSVEDRGSRTTGELFF.